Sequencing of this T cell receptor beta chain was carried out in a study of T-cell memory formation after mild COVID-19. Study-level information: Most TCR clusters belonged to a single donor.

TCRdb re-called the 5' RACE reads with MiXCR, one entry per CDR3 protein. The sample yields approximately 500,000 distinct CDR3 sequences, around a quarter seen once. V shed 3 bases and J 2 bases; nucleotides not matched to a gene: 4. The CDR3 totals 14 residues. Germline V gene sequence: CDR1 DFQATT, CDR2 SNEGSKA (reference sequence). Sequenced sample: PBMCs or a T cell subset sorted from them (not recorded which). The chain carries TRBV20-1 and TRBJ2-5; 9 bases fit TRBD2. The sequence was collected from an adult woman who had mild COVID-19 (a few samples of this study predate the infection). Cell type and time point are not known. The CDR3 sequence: CSARRRGGQETQYF. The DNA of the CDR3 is TGCAGTGCTAGGCGGCGGGGGGGACAAGAGACCCAGTACTTC.